The clone carrying this T cell receptor (beta chain) has a handful of counts. What it binds is not known. This sample was included in a study of regulatory T cells in long-lasting Graves disease. Broader study findings: Relative to new patients (roughly 1,000), persistent patients exhibited greater sharing of public clonotypes (around 2,500). Favored usage of TRBV28, TRBJ1-2 and TRBJ2-5 was recorded in persistent disease.

Time point denoted: newly diagnosed GD, antithyroid drugs for less than 3 months. The TCR library was made from RNA that had been extracted from PBMCs in TRIzol. Through Arm-PCR of CDR3 regions and iRepertoire HTBI primers, TCR beta libraries were built. One entry per CDR3 protein results from TCRdb running MiXCR on the multiplex PCR reads. The sample holds some 370,000 distinct CDR3 sequences, roughly 12% seen once. Germline V gene lookup returns CDR1 DFQATT and CDR2 SNEGSKA (reference sequence). V gave up 3 bases and J gave up 4 bases, with 7 bases separating them. This CDR3 has 12 amino acids. The same sample was also studied in work on T cells in Graves' hyperthyroidism and ophthalmopathy. That publication notes: Hyperthyroidism was newly diagnosed in patients aged 18 to 65 (duration under 2 months). Blood also carried most thyroid clonotypes expanded above 0.001.

This chain connects TRBV20-1 to TRBJ1-3, with D uncertain. The clonotype was recovered from a woman aged 18 to 35 with Graves disease. The sequencing used peripheral blood mononuclear cells (PBMCs), collected at new diagnosis, from a patient treated with antithyroid drugs. In nucleotides, the CDR3 is TGCAGTGCTAGTACGGTGGGAAACACCATATATTTT. It is translated as CSASTVGNTIYF.